The sequence of this T cell receptor beta chain was determined in a study of T cell responses to AZD1222 COVID-19 vaccine. Findings of the study overall: Nearly half of spike-specific TCRs reportedly go after variant regions that carry no mutations.

The data were produced by immunoSEQ multiplex PCR, yet TCRdb's version contains in-frame clones alone and is incomplete. The sample holds approximately 120,000 clones, around 93% seen once. A remark on this clone: What it binds is unknown.

This CDR3 has 16 amino acids. Germline lookup yields CDR1 SNHLY and CDR2 FYNNEI. The trim removed 3 bases at V and 8 bases at J, leaving 15 bases unmatched. Specimen: peripheral blood, collected on day 0 of AZD1222 vaccination. The genes are TRBV2 and TRBJ1-2, with 7 bases matching TRBD1. This TCR was sampled from an adult in good health. The CDR3 sequence: CASSDRGPLQGDGYTF. CDR3 sequence (DNA): TGTGCCAGCAGTGACCGGGGACCCCTCCAGGGGGACGGCTACACCTTC.